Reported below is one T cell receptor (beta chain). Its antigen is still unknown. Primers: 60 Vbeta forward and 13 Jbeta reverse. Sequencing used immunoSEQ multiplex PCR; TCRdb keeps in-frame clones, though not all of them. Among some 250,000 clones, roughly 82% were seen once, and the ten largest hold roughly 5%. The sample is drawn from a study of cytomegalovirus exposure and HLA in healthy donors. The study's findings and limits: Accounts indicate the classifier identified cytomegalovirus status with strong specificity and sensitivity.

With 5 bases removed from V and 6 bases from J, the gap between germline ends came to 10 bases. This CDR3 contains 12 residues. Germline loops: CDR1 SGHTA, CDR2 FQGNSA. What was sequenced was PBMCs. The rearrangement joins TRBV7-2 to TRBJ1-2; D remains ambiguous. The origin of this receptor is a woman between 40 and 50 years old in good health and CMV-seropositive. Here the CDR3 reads CASSEDWDGYTF. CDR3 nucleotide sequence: TGTGCCAGCAGCGAGGACTGGGATGGCTACACCTTC.